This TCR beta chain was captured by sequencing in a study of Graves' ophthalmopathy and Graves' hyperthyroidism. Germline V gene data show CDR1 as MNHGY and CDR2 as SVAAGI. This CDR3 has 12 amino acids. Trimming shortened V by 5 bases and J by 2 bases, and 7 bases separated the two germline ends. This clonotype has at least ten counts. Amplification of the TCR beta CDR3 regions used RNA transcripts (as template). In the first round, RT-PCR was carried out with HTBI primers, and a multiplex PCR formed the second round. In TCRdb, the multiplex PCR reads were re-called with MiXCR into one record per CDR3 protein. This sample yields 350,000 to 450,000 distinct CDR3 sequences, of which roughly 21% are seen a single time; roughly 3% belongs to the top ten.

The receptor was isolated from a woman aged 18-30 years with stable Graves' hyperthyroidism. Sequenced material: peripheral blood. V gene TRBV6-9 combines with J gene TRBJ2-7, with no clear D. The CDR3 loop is CASSGFAYEQYF. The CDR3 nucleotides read TGTGCCAGCAGTGGGTTTGCCTACGAGCAGTACTTC.